The clone carrying this TCR beta chain was picked up many times. This entry belongs to a study of T cell repertoires in cytomegalovirus infection. From germline, CDR1 is SEHNR and CDR2 FQNEAQ (reference sequence). CDR3 size: 15 residues. V lost 3 bases, J lost 1 base, and 3 bases stayed unmatched. TCRdb itself ran the reads through MiXCR, one entry per CDR3 protein. The table lists 450,000 to 550,000 distinct CDR3 sequences, more than 15% of them singletons. The material sequenced was CD8+ T cells from PBMCs. The chain joins TRBV7-9 to TRBJ2-7; 10 bases are shared with TRBD2. This sequence was found in a human donor in good health (CMV status not recorded). Some clones in this sample may be carry-over from other donors' samples. CDR3 nucleotides: TGTGCCAGCAGCTTGGGACTAGCGTGGTCCTACGAGCAGTACTTC. This codes for CASSLGLAWSYEQYF.